The next 3 T cell receptor beta chains were all read from a single sample in a study of cytomegalovirus exposure and HLA in healthy donors. It was with 60 Vbeta and 13 Jbeta primers that the PCR ran. The protocol was immunoSEQ multiplex PCR, while the TCRdb copy is restricted to in-frame clones and leaves out a portion. The data contain roughly 180,000 clones, roughly 84% of them seen just once; the ten biggest clones take up roughly 1.5%. Specimen: PBMCs. Receptors were obtained from a male donor in good health and CMV-seronegative.

The J gene is TRBJ1-5, the V gene TRBV29-1; 7 bases line up with TRBD1. Germline assignment: CDR1 SQVTM and CDR2 ANQGSEA. This CDR3 spans 14 amino acids. V was clipped by 4 bases and J by 0 bases; unmatched bases: 3. The CDR3 spells CSVADRYSNQPQHF. Here the CDR3 DNA reads TGCAGCGTTGCGGACAGGTATAGCAATCAGCCCCAGCATTTT.

V and J are TRBV6-5 and TRBJ1-6, with D perhaps matching TRBD1 (6 bases). V was clipped by 5 bases and J by 11 bases, with 13 bases between them. Germline V gives CDR1 MNHEY, CDR2 SVGAGI. The CDR3 extends over 13 amino acids. CDR3 bases: TGTGCCAGCAGTCAAACAGGGAGGGCACCCCTCCACTTT. This gives the protein CASSQTGRAPLHF.

V is TRBV15 and J is TRBJ2-1, with TRBD2 identical over 13 bases. Germline V gene sequence: CDR1 LNHNV, CDR2 YYDKDF (reference sequence). V lost 3 bases and J lost 4; bases outside the gene matches: 12. CDR3 length: 19 residues. DNA for the CDR3: TGTGCCACCAGCAGTGAGCAATGGACTAGCGGGAGTGGTTACAATGAGCAGTTCTTC. Translation: CATSSEQWTSGSGYNEQFF.